Listed here are 24 T cell receptor beta chains from one sample, sequenced in a study of blood T cell repertoires in COVID-19. Here immunoSEQ multiplex PCR was the method, and the copy in TCRdb shows in-frame clones only, minus some. The sample holds under 70,000 clones, around four fifths seen once. Sequenced material: peripheral blood. The receptors here all came from a human donor in a cohort sampled during active COVID-19.

J is TRBJ2-5 and V is TRBV19, with TRBD2 matching over 8 bases. The V gene's germline CDR1 is LNHDA and CDR2 SQIVND (reference sequence). The CDR3 extends over 14 amino acids. Trimming took 8 bases from V and 7 from J; bases not matched to a gene: 12. As DNA, the CDR3 is TGTGCCAGTGCCGCCGGTAGCGGGACAAGGACCCAGTACTTC. Translation: CASAAGSGTRTQYF.

This clone was detected only a few times. At one boundary the junction diverges from the germline segment, which might be a read error. The chain employs TRBV3-1 (or the pseudogene TRBV3-2) and TRBJ2-2, with 7 bases identical to TRBD2. The CDR3 runs 16 residues. The V gene's germline CDR1 is LGHDT and CDR2 YNNKEL (reference sequence). The chain's CDR3 is CASRQAGGRGAGELFF. CDR3 sequence (DNA): TGTGCCAGCAGGCAAGCCGGCGGGAGAGGCGCCGGGGAGCTGTTTTTT.

This clone appeared once. The rearrangement uses TRBV6-2 or TRBV6-3 and TRBJ1-5; the D gene is possibly TRBD1 (6 bases). CDR3 length: 13 amino acids. The V gene lost 5 bases and the J gene lost 6 bases, with 11 bases spanning the gap. Germline CDR1 MNHEY, CDR2 SVGEGT. This CDR3 reads CASSRPGAQPQHF. CDR3 DNA sequence: TGTGCCAGCAGTAGGCCAGGGGCTCAGCCCCAGCATTTT.

The chain is built from TRBV19 and TRBJ2-7, with D possibly TRBD2 on 6 matching bases. V was trimmed by 3 bases and J by 8 bases, leaving 17 bases between them. Germline V lookup: CDR1 LNHDA, CDR2 SQIVND (reference sequence). CDR3 length: 14 amino acids. CDR3 bases: TGTGCCAGTAGTATCGGGGGAACTGGGGAGAAGCAGTACTTC. This encodes CASSIGGTGEKQYF.

The rearrangement links TRBV9 to TRBJ2-2; TRBD1 matches 8 bases. CDR3 length: 15 residues. Germline V gene sequence: CDR1 SGDLS, CDR2 YYNGEE. V was pared by 0 bases and J by 5 bases, with 3 bases of the junction left unmatched. This CDR3 is CASSVGGQGTGELFF. CDR3 bases: TGTGCCAGCAGCGTAGGAGGACAGGGTACCGGGGAGCTGTTTTTT.

V is TRBV4-3 and J is TRBJ2-5, with TRBD2 matching over 7 bases. CDR1 and CDR2 (germline): LGHNA, YSLEER. This CDR3 is 16 amino acids long. Germline trimming cut 0 bases from V and 5 bases from J; bases unmatched to any gene: 9. The DNA of the CDR3 is TGCGCCAGCAGCCAAGACGGGGCGGGAGAGGGGGAGACCCAGTACTTC. Protein: CASSQDGAGEGETQYF.

This rearrangement joins TRBV3-1 (or the pseudogene TRBV3-2) to TRBJ2-7, with 10 bases that match TRBD2. From germline, CDR1 is LGHDT and CDR2 YNNKEL (reference sequence). The length of the CDR3 is 14 residues. Losses at the gene ends were 5 bases for V and 3 bases for J; bases not matched to a gene: 4. The DNA of the CDR3 is TGTGCCAGCAGCTCTAGCGGGAGAGACTACGAGCAGTACTTC. It specifies CASSSSGRDYEQYF.

The CDR3 reads CASSEAPGAYEQYF. The CDR3 nucleotides are TGTGCCAGCAGCGAGGCCCCCGGGGCCTACGAGCAGTACTTC. The rearrangement links TRBV9 to TRBJ2-7, with a tentative D call TRBD2 (5 bases). Between the trimmed V and J ends, which lost 3 bases and 2 bases, there was a span of 12 bases. Germline V gene data show CDR1 as SGDLS and CDR2 as YYNGEE. CDR3 length equals 14 residues.

In nucleotides, the CDR3 is TGCGCCAGCAGCCAAGGGGGAGCTAGTGGGGTTAATACGCAGTATTTT. It specifies CASSQGGASGVNTQYF. The rearrangement joins TRBV4-3 to TRBJ2-3, with D perhaps TRBD2 (5 bases). The CDR3 runs 16 residues. Germline V lookup: CDR1 LGHNA, CDR2 YSLEER. V was pared by 1 base and J by 7 bases, with 18 bases between.

The chain uses TRBV14 and TRBJ2-4, with D unclear. Trimming cost V 0 bases and J 7 bases, with 4 bases left between them. The CDR3 sequence is 12 residues long. Looked up from germline, CDR1 is SGHDN and CDR2 is FVKESK. The DNA for the CDR3 is TGTGCCAGCAGCCAAGAGCGGAACATTCAGTACTTC. Its protein product is CASSQERNIQYF. Full variable domain (outside the CDR3, taken from reference TRBV14 and TRBJ2-4): EAGVTQFPSHSVIEKGQTVTLRCDPISGHDNLYWYRRVMGKEIKFLLHFVKESKQDESGMPNNRFLAERTGGTYSTLKVQPAELEDSGVYFCASSQERNIQYFGAGTRLSVL.

The chain recombines TRBV4-3 with TRBJ2-1; 12 bases agree with TRBD2. The germline V gene encodes CDR1 LGHNA and CDR2 YSLEER. This CDR3 region has 14 residues. The V gene end was trimmed by 3 bases and the J gene end by 8 bases; junction bases not matched to a gene: 2. The CDR3 spells CASSQTSGSDEQFF. The CDR3 bases are TGCGCCAGCAGCCAGACTAGCGGGAGTGATGAGCAGTTCTTC.

This clone has a single count. The V and J genes are TRBV30 and TRBJ2-4; tentatively, D is TRBD2 (5 bases). CDR3 length: 12 residues. V was cut by 2 bases and J by 8 bases, with 10 bases left in between. The germline CDR1 and CDR2 sequences are GTSNPN and SVGIG (reference sequence). The CDR3 sequence is CAWSTTRYIQYF. The DNA for the CDR3 is TGTGCCTGGAGTACAACTAGGTACATTCAGTACTTC.

The chain uses TRBV19 and TRBJ1-2, with D possibly TRBD1 on 5 matching bases. This CDR3 spans 15 amino acids. Germline-derived CDR1 and CDR2 are LNHDA and SQIVND (reference sequence). The V gene lost 4 bases and the J gene lost 4 bases, with 16 bases spanning the gap. The CDR3 nucleotides read TGTGCCAGTAGTACTCAGGGCCGGCGTAGCTATGGCTACACCTTC. Encoded protein: CASSTQGRRSYGYTF.

The chain carries TRBV5-6 and TRBJ1-4; D may be TRBD1 (5 bases). Trimming left V 2 bases short and J 8 bases short, with 16 bases between. CDR1 is SGHDT, CDR2 YYEEEE, per germline. The CDR3 consists of 15 residues. The CDR3 DNA is TGTGCCAGCAGCTTACGACTTGGGGAGGGGGAAAAACTGTTTTTT. It codes for CASSLRLGEGEKLFF.

CDR3 region: CAISELRDYNEQFF. The CDR3 nucleotides are TGTGCCATCAGTGAACTACGAGACTACAATGAGCAGTTCTTC. This sequence joins TRBV10-3 and TRBJ2-1; D not resolved. CDR1 and CDR2 from the germline V gene are ENHRY and SYGVKD. CDR3 length equals 14 residues. V was shortened by 3 bases and J by 3 bases, with 9 bases between the two germline ends.

The rearrangement links TRBV10-3 to TRBJ1-5, with D tentatively TRBD1 (5 bases). Germline loops: CDR1 ENHRY, CDR2 SYGVKD. The CDR3 has 15 residues. V was cut by 2 bases and J by 0 bases, with 8 bases left in between. The CDR3 nucleotides are TGTGCCATCAGTGAGGGGGGGGATAGCAATCAGCCCCAGCATTTT. It specifies CAISEGGDSNQPQHF.

The chain couples TRBV5-6 to TRBJ2-1; no clear D gene. The CDR3 contains 11 residues. Trimming took off 1 base at V and 7 bases at J, with 3 bases between the two ends. Germline V lookup: CDR1 SGHDT, CDR2 YYEEEE. The DNA of the CDR3 is TGTGCCAGCAGCTTGCTTAATGAGCAGTTCTTC. This gives the protein CASSLLNEQFF.

The rearrangement uses TRBV19 and TRBJ2-7; 9 bases are shared with TRBD2. The CDR3 is 13 amino acids. Per the germline V gene, CDR1 is LNHDA and CDR2 is SQIVND (reference sequence). V shed 4 bases and J 3 bases; nucleotides not matched to a gene: 1. CDR3 sequence reads: CASSKTSGYEQYF. The CDR3 bases are TGTGCCAGTAGTAAGACTAGCGGCTACGAGCAGTACTTC.

The chain recombines TRBV5-6 with TRBJ1-6, with TRBD1 matching over 7 bases. The CDR3 has 15 residues. Per the germline V gene, CDR1 is SGHDT and CDR2 is YYEEEE. V dropped 1 base and J dropped 7; count of bases not matched to a gene: 5. CDR3 residues: CASSLLTGPNSPLHF. The CDR3 coding sequence is TGTGCCAGCAGCTTGTTGACAGGGCCCAATTCACCCCTCCACTTT.

The chain couples TRBV5-6 to TRBJ2-7; 8 bases are shared with TRBD2. Per germline, CDR1 SGHDT and CDR2 YYEEEE. V trimming: 4 bases; J trimming: 6 bases; junction bases outside the gene matches: 15. This CDR3 has 16 amino acids. The CDR3 loop reads CASSLGPTSAAGEQYF. Here the CDR3 DNA reads TGTGCCAGCAGCCTCGGACCGACTAGCGCAGCCGGCGAGCAGTACTTC.

This clone appeared a few times. The CDR3 DNA follows: TGTGCCAGCAGCGAGGGACAGGGCCACACTGAAGCTTTCTTT. Translating gives CASSEGQGHTEAFF. V gene TRBV9 combines with J gene TRBJ1-1, with 9 bases fitting TRBD1. CDR3 length: 14 residues. The germline V gene has CDR1 SGDLS and CDR2 YYNGEE. Trimming at V came to 3 bases and at J to 3 bases, leaving 3 bases not matched to a gene.

The chain recombines TRBV3-1 (or the pseudogene TRBV3-2) with TRBJ2-1; tentatively, D is TRBD2 (6 bases). The CDR3 length is 14 residues. Germline V gene sequence: CDR1 LGHDT, CDR2 YNNKEL (reference sequence). V was clipped by 4 bases and J by 0 bases, with 7 bases between them. The chain's CDR3 is CASSRDSSYNEQFF. The CDR3 bases are TGTGCCAGCAGCCGGGACTCCTCCTACAATGAGCAGTTCTTC.

This chain connects TRBV10-3 to TRBJ1-5; D is unclear. With 0 bases removed from V and 1 base from J, the gap between germline ends came to 4 bases. This CDR3 region has 14 residues. Germline V gene lookup returns CDR1 ENHRY and CDR2 SYGVKD. The CDR3 spells CAISESTSNQPQHF. The CDR3 DNA reads as TGTGCCATCAGTGAGTCGACAAGCAATCAGCCCCAGCATTTT.

The genes are TRBV18 and TRBJ2-2; D is unclear. Trimming removed 4 bases at V and 4 bases at J, with 7 bases between. The CDR3 runs 13 residues. Germline assignment: CDR1 KGHSH and CDR2 LQKENI. The CDR3 sequence: CASSLGGTGELFF. The CDR3 DNA is TGTGCCAGCTCACTAGGCGGCACCGGGGAGCTGTTTTTT.